A selection of T cell receptor beta chains follows, all from one sample in a study of OX40 agonist ivuxolimab in advanced cancers. The table came from immunoSEQ multiplex PCR; TCRdb's copy has only in-frame clones and leaves some out. The table includes 50,000 to 70,000 clones, roughly 90% detected once. The specimen was CD4+ or CD8+ T cells sorted from blood, collected in a trial of the OX40 agonist ivuxolimab. The receptors here all came from an adult with an advanced solid tumor such as melanoma, head and neck, liver or kidney cancer. Each CDR3 is given with its conserved first and last residue. Fields, in order: CDR3 length, V gene, clone size, D gene, J gene, CDR3 DNA, CDR3 protein. D genes are given only for firm matches. Clone size is not always given. Where it is, it says once, few, many or a class for expanded clones.

13	TRBV10-3	-	-	TRBJ1-1	TGTGCCATCAGCCCCGAAGGGACGCCTGAAGCTTTCTTT	CAISPEGTPEAFF
14	TRBV6-6	-	TRBD1	TRBJ2-7	TGTGCCAGCAGTTTCGTCTTACCAGGGGGCGAGCAGTACTTC	CASSFVLPGGEQYF
14	TRBV23-1	-	-	TRBJ1-6	TGCGCCAGCAGGACGGGGCAGATCCATTCACCCCTCCACTTT	CASRTGQIHSPLHF
15	TRBV18	-	TRBD2	TRBJ2-1	TGTGCCAGCTCACCACTAACTAGCGGGAGTAATGAGCAGTTCTTC	CASSPLTSGSNEQFF
16	TRBV28	-	TRBD2	TRBJ2-5	TGTGCCAGCAGTTTTTTACTAGCGGGAGGCGAAGAGACCCAGTACTTC	CASSFLLAGGEETQYF
14	TRBV30	-	TRBD1	TRBJ1-2	TGTGCCTGGAGTGTACCCGGGACAGGGGTCGGCTACACCTTC	CAWSVPGTGVGYTF
18	TRBV6-1	-	-	TRBJ2-2	TGTGCCAGCAGTGAAGCGTATAAGTACGGGGGCCACACCGGGGAGCTGTTTTTT	CASSEAYKYGGHTGELFF
12	TRBV5-4	-	TRBD1	TRBJ1-3	TGTGCCAGCCAGGGGGCAGGAAACACCATATATTTT	CASQGAGNTIYF
13	TRBV19	-	-	TRBJ2-3	TGTGCCAGCCAGGACCAACCGGTGAATACGCAGTATTTT	CASQDQPVNTQYF
13	TRBV6-5	-	-	TRBJ1-2	TGTGCCAGCAGAGTCACAGGAGCGGGTGGCTACACCTTC	CASRVTGAGGYTF
13	TRBV7-3	-	-	TRBJ2-1	TGTGCCAGCTCCAGGAGCTCCTACAATGAGCAGTTCTTC	CASSRSSYNEQFF
16	TRBV4-1	-	TRBD2	TRBJ2-7	TGCGCCAGCAGCCATCGGACTAGTAAGGCTGACTACGAGCAGTACTTC	CASSHRTSKADYEQYF
16	TRBV28	-	-	TRBJ1-2	TGTGCCAGCAGTTCAGCCGGGACACCGAGGCTCTATGGCTACACCTTC	CASSSAGTPRLYGYTF
13	TRBV19	-	TRBD1	TRBJ2-3	TGTGCCAGTAATAACAGGGGGCAAGATACGCAGTATTTT	CASNNRGQDTQYF
14	TRBV6-5	-	TRBD1	TRBJ1-2	TGTGCCAGCAGTTACTCGACAGGGGACTATGGCTACACCTTC	CASSYSTGDYGYTF
14	TRBV7-2	-	TRBD2	TRBJ2-7	TGTGCCAGCAGCTTACGAAGCGGGAGTGGGGAGCAGTACTTC	CASSLRSGSGEQYF
15	TRBV19	few	-	TRBJ1-5	TGTGCCAGTAGTAGCGGACGATATAGCAATCAGCCCCAGCATTTT	CASSSGRYSNQPQHF
16	TRBV7-3	-	-	TRBJ1-3	TGTGCCAGCAGCGCCGGACAGCTGAGCTCTGGAAACACCATATATTTT	CASSAGQLSSGNTIYF
14	TRBV9	-	-	TRBJ1-1	TGTGCCAGCAGCGTAGGGGGGACGTGGGGCGAAGCTTTCTTT	CASSVGGTWGEAFF
15	TRBV9	-	-	TRBJ1-2	TGTGCCAGCAGCGTAGCTACTCGGGGGGTCATACAATACACCTTC	CASSVATRGVIQYTF
16	TRBV7-2	-	TRBD2	TRBJ2-1	TGTGCCAGCAGCTTAGGAAGTCTAGCGGGATACAATGAGCAGTTCTTC	CASSLGSLAGYNEQFF
15	TRBV27	-	TRBD2	TRBJ2-1	TGTGCCAGCAGCCGGGGGACTAGCGGGAGAAATGAGCAGTTCTTC	CASSRGTSGRNEQFF
15	TRBV21-1	-	-	TRBJ2-7	TGTGCCAGCAGCTCACGACTAGCAGCCGTCTACGAGCAGTACTTC	CASSSRLAAVYEQYF
14	TRBV6-6	-	-	TRBJ1-3	TGTGCCAGCAGCCGACAGCCATCCGGAAACACCATATATTTT	CASSRQPSGNTIYF
17	TRBV11-3	-	TRBD2	TRBJ2-1	TGTGCCAGCAGCTTCTCCGCGGCGGGGGGCCCCTACAATGAGCAGTTCTTC	CASSFSAAGGPYNEQFF
15	TRBV5-1	-	TRBD1	TRBJ2-2	TGCGCCAGCAGCCTGGGACAGGGGGACACCGGGGAGCTGTTTTTT	CASSLGQGDTGELFF
12	TRBV18	-	-	TRBJ2-7	TGTGCCAGCTCACGGGGCCTATACGAGCAGTACTTC	CASSRGLYEQYF
14	TRBV18	-	-	TRBJ1-5	TGTGCCAGCTCACCACTCCCCTCCGATCAGCCCCAGCATTTT	CASSPLPSDQPQHF